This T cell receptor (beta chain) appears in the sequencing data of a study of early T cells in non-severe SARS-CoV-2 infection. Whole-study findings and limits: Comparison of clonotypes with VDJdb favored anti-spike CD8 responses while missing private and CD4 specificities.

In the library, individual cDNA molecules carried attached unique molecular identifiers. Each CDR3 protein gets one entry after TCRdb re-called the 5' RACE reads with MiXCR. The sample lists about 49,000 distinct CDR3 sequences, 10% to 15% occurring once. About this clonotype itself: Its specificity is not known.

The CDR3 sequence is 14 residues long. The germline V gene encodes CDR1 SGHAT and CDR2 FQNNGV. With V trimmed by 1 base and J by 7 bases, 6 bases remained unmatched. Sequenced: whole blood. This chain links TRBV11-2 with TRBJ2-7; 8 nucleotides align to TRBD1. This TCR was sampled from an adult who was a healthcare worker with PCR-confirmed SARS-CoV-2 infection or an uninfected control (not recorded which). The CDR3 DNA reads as TGTGCCAGCAGCTTAGCGCAGGGGGCGAGGGAGCAGTACTTC. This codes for CASSLAQGAREQYF.